The entry below gives a single T cell receptor (beta chain) sequence along with its context. The data were taken from a study of identical twins. This CDR3 has 15 amino acids. The germline V gene has CDR1 SGHTA and CDR2 FQGNSA. Trimming shortened V by 1 base and J by 4 bases, and 11 bases separated the two germline ends. TCRdb redid the calling of the 5' RACE reads with MiXCR, one entry per CDR3 protein. Found here are 450,000 or so distinct CDR3 sequences, 13% to 15% of them singletons; the top ten hold more than 0.5%. Healthy Caucasians made up all donors. This sample also belongs to another study, concerning yellow fever vaccine responses in identical twins. That source adds: Among the twins, the vaccine T cell response reportedly seemed partly convergent and partly personalized.

The sequenced material came from CD4+ T cells sorted from blood. This TCR was sampled from a woman aged 18-29 years in good health. The chain carries TRBV7-2 and TRBJ2-1; no reliable D call. This CDR3 reads CASSLGLLIYNEQFF. For the CDR3, the DNA is TGTGCCAGCAGCTTAGGACTGTTAATATACAATGAGCAGTTCTTC.